These 21 T cell receptor beta chains share one sample of origin, sequenced in a study of CD8+ T cells in alopecia areata. RNA, once extracted, was reverse transcribed into cDNA for use as the sequencing template. Sequenced by immunoSEQ multiplex PCR; TCRdb stores in-frame clones only, minus some. The sample has some 110,000 clones, about three fifths seen once. Treatment denoted: oral pan-JAK inhibitor, 5-10 mg twice daily. The sample was CD8+ T cells sorted from blood, taken at week 4, from a patient treated with tofacitinib. These receptors were collected from a human donor with alopecia areata.

V gene TRBV15 combines with J gene TRBJ2-3; 9 nucleotides match TRBD1. Per germline, CDR1 LNHNV and CDR2 YYDKDF (reference sequence). The CDR3 totals 13 residues. V lost 6 bases, J lost 4 bases, and 2 bases stayed unmatched. CDR3 amino acids: CATRGQGSDTQYF. In DNA form, the CDR3 reads TGTGCCACCAGGGGACAGGGATCAGATACGCAGTATTTT.

J is TRBJ2-1 and V is TRBV15; D is unclear. The CDR3 covers 14 residues. CDR1 is LNHNV and CDR2 is YYDKDF in the germline V gene (reference sequence). Between the trimmed V and J ends, which lost 6 bases and 5 bases, there was a span of 14 bases. The chain's CDR3 is CATRSPHHDNEQFF. The CDR3 DNA sequence: TGTGCCACCAGATCCCCGCACCATGACAATGAGCAGTTCTTC.

The genes are TRBV27 and TRBJ2-1, with 7 bases fitting TRBD1. The CDR3 runs to 14 residues. Germline V gives CDR1 MNHEY, CDR2 SMNVEV (reference sequence). V lost 5 bases to trimming and J lost 0 bases; unmatched junction nucleotides: 1. CDR3 in DNA: TGTGCCAGCAGTGGGGACAGCTCCTACAATGAGCAGTTCTTC. It specifies CASSGDSSYNEQFF.

The chain combines TRBV28 with TRBJ2-1; D is perhaps TRBD1 (5 bases). The CDR3 loop spans 14 amino acids. Germline V gives CDR1 MDHEN, CDR2 SYDVKM. The germline V and J ends were trimmed by 6 bases and 9 bases, with 18 bases remaining between them. The CDR3 DNA reads TGTGCCAGCAGCGCTATCGACAGTTCCGGTGAGCAGTTCTTC. Amino acid sequence: CASSAIDSSGEQFF.

A few counts support this clone. The chain combines TRBV29-1 with TRBJ1-1, with D perhaps TRBD1 (6 bases). Germline CDR1 and CDR2: SQVTM and ANQGSEA. This CDR3 has 14 residues. Deletions cut 5 bases from V and 5 bases from J, with 18 bases between. CDR3 region: CSVPIGQPGTEAFF. CDR3 bases: TGCAGCGTTCCTATAGGACAGCCGGGGACTGAAGCTTTCTTT.

The genes are TRBV11-2 and TRBJ2-7; possible D gene TRBD1, 6 bases. Trimming removed 4 bases at V and 10 bases at J, with 11 bases between. Germline V gives CDR1 SGHAT, CDR2 FQNNGV. The CDR3 sequence is 11 residues long. DNA of the CDR3: TGTGCCAGCAGCTCAGGACAGCTTCAGTACTTC. Its translation: CASSSGQLQYF.

This clone showed up just a few times. This chain joins TRBV6-6 and TRBJ1-1; D is uncertain. Trimming stripped 6 bases from V and 2 bases from J, with 7 bases between. This CDR3 has 12 residues. Per germline, CDR1 MNHNY and CDR2 SVGAGI (reference sequence). The CDR3, as DNA: TGTGCCAGCAGCGGAGGCAACACTGAAGCTTTCTTT. Amino acids: CASSGGNTEAFF.

Written as DNA, the CDR3 is TGTGCCTGGAGCCCAGGATACTCCTACGAGCAGTACTTC. It translates to CAWSPGYSYEQYF. The chain couples TRBV30 to TRBJ2-7, with D unclear. CDR3 length equals 13 residues. V lost 3 bases and J lost 0, with 9 bases in between. CDR1 and CDR2 (germline): GTSNPN, SVGIG (reference sequence). Using reference TRBV30 and TRBJ2-7 for the parts outside the CDR3, the full variable domain is SQTIHQWPATLVQPVGSPLSLECTVEGTSNPNLYWYRQAAGRGLQLLFYSVGIGQISSEVPQNLSASRPQDRQFILSSKKLLLSDSGFYLCAWSPGYSYEQYFGPGTRLTVT.

This rearrangement joins TRBV5-1 to TRBJ2-3; no reliable D call. Germline-derived CDR1 and CDR2 are SGHRS and YFSETQ. The CDR3 runs to 15 residues. Trimming stripped 1 base from V and 2 bases from J, with 11 bases between. The chain's CDR3 is CASSLTVSPTDTQYF. The CDR3 DNA reads as TGCGCCAGCAGCTTGACAGTCAGTCCCACAGATACGCAGTATTTT.

This clone was seen a few times. The chain links TRBV29-1 to TRBJ2-1; 9 bases are shared with TRBD1. With 3 bases clipped from V and 1 base from J, the junction kept 4 bases outside the gene matches. This CDR3 has 15 amino acids. The germline gives CDR1 SQVTM, CDR2 ANQGSEA. The CDR3 loop is CSVEGQGPSYNEQFF. The DNA of the CDR3 is TGCAGCGTTGAGGGACAGGGACCATCCTACAATGAGCAGTTCTTC.

V usage is TRBV4-1 and J usage is TRBJ2-1; D is unresolved. V lost 2 bases, J lost 9 bases, and 11 bases lay in between. The V gene's germline CDR1 is MGHRA and CDR2 YSYEKL. The CDR3 has 13 residues. The CDR3 nucleotides are TGCGCCAGCAGCCAATATATTGAGTTTGAGCAGTTCTTC. Translation: CASSQYIEFEQFF.

This clone was recorded a few times. The chain couples TRBV29-1 to TRBJ2-7; D remains ambiguous. CDR3 length equals 12 residues. Germline V gene lookup returns CDR1 SQVTM and CDR2 ANQGSEA. Trimming took off 1 base at V and 2 bases at J, with 6 bases between the two ends. The CDR3 protein is CSVEGQPYEQYF. CDR3 coding DNA: TGCAGCGTTGAAGGCCAGCCCTACGAGCAGTACTTC.

The J gene is TRBJ1-4, the V gene TRBV30; D gene ambiguous. The V end was cut by 2 bases, the J end by 5 bases, with 12 bases between. This CDR3 has 14 residues. Germline V gives CDR1 GTSNPN, CDR2 SVGIG (reference sequence). The DNA of the CDR3 is TGTGCCTGGAGTAGCTGGCAGCTGAATGAAAAACTGTTTTTT. Translated: CAWSSWQLNEKLFF.

For this clone: A much larger clone lies one base from this, so it may be a read error. The V call is TRBV5-5, the J call TRBJ2-2, with D uncertain. Trimming cost V 4 bases and J 3 bases, with 4 bases left between them. CDR3 length: 12 amino acids. Germline-derived CDR1 and CDR2 are SGHKS and YYEKEE (reference sequence). CDR3 loop: CASSQDTGELFF. CDR3 nucleotides: TGTGCCAGCAGCCAAGACACCGGGGAGCTGTTTTTT.

This clone is a singleton in its sample. The chain carries TRBV29-1 and TRBJ2-3, with TRBD2 matching over 7 bases. The trim removed 5 bases at V and 2 bases at J, leaving 1 base unmatched. The CDR3 has 12 residues. Germline CDR1 is SQVTM and CDR2 is ANQGSEA. DNA of the CDR3: TGCAGCGTTCTAGCGGTCACAGATACGCAGTATTTT. It specifies CSVLAVTDTQYF.

The V call is TRBV29-1, the J call TRBJ2-7, with 7 bases lining up with TRBD2. The CDR3 consists of 14 residues. The V and J ends lost 4 bases and 0 bases, in that order; junction bases with no gene match: 6. Germline-derived CDR1 and CDR2 are SQVTM and ANQGSEA. The CDR3 DNA sequence: TGCAGCGTTGCTGGGGGGGAGGGCTCCTACGAGCAGTACTTC. As protein: CSVAGGEGSYEQYF.

As DNA, the CDR3 is TGTGCCTGGAGCTCAAGGGGGGAATCCTCAGATACGCAGTATTTT. Amino acid sequence: CAWSSRGESSDTQYF. The rearrangement joins TRBV30 to TRBJ2-3; perhaps D is TRBD1 or TRBD2 (6 bases each). V lost 3 bases to trimming and J lost 4 bases, with 17 bases between them. The CDR3 is 15 residues long. CDR1 is GTSNPN and CDR2 is SVGIG in the germline V gene (reference sequence). The full variable domain, completed using reference TRBV30 and TRBJ2-3, is SQTIHQWPATLVQPVGSPLSLECTVEGTSNPNLYWYRQAAGRGLQLLFYSVGIGQISSEVPQNLSASRPQDRQFILSSKKLLLSDSGFYLCAWSSRGESSDTQYFGPGTRLTVL.

The J gene is TRBJ1-1, the V gene TRBV7-9, with TRBD1 matching over 8 bases. The CDR3 extends over 13 amino acids. Germline CDR1 and CDR2: SEHNR and FQNEAQ (reference sequence). V lost 3 bases, J lost 5 bases, and 2 bases stayed unmatched. This CDR3 is CASSLTGETEAFF. In nucleotides, the CDR3 is TGTGCCAGCAGCTTGACAGGGGAAACTGAAGCTTTCTTT.

V usage is TRBV13 and J usage is TRBJ1-4; a weak D match, TRBD1 (5 bases). This CDR3 comprises 14 residues. The ends were cut back, 0 bases at V and 4 bases at J, with 6 bases in the middle. CDR1 PRHDT and CDR2 FYEKMQ come from the germline V gene (reference sequence). Written as DNA, the CDR3 is TGTGCCAGCAGCTTAGGGGGGGTTAATGAAAAACTGTTTTTT. It is translated as CASSLGGVNEKLFF.

This clone was counted only a few times. The genes are TRBV28 and TRBJ2-1, with 12 bases matching TRBD2. J lost 0 bases, V lost 3 bases, and 3 bases had no gene match. Germline V gene data show CDR1 as MDHEN and CDR2 as SYDVKM. CDR3 length equals 17 residues. The CDR3, as DNA: TGTGCCAGCAGTTTTGGGACTAGCGGGTTCTCCTACAATGAGCAGTTCTTC. Translated, it gives CASSFGTSGFSYNEQFF.

In this sample, this clone turned up a few times. V usage is TRBV13 and J usage is TRBJ1-1; D gene ambiguous. Germline loops: CDR1 PRHDT, CDR2 FYEKMQ (reference sequence). The CDR3 runs to 14 residues. Trimming shortened V by 4 bases and J by 1 base, and 10 bases separated the two germline ends. The CDR3 loop is CASSSNPRNTEAFF. The CDR3 DNA reads TGTGCCAGCAGCTCAAACCCCAGGAACACTGAAGCTTTCTTT.